A selection of T cell receptor beta chains follows, all from one sample in a study of Ad26.COV2.S vaccination and SARS-CoV-2 variants. Sequenced by immunoSEQ multiplex PCR; TCRdb stores in-frame clones only, minus some. The data hold about 680,000 clones, with roughly 90% observed a single time. The specimen was peripheral blood, collected in a trial of Ad26.COV2.S vaccine versus placebo. All receptors derive from a person between 18 and 60 years old who received the Ad26.COV2.S COVID-19 vaccine or a placebo. Both conserved end residues are part of each CDR3. The D gene is left open where the match is weak. Some rows mark clone size as missing; the rest say once, few, many or name a class of expanded clone.

TRBV24-1	TRBJ1-5	NA	once	CATSPGGRGQPQHF	TGTGCCACCAGCCCGGGGGGTCGAGGGCAGCCCCAGCATTTT
TRBV7-8	TRBJ2-1	TRBD2	NA	CASSLEASGPDTNEQFF	TGTGCCAGCAGCTTAGAAGCTAGCGGGCCGGATACCAATGAGCAGTTCTTC
TRBV15	TRBJ1-2	NA	NA	CATSGQVNYGYTF	TGTGCCACCAGCGGACAAGTTAACTATGGCTACACCTTC
TRBV6-5	TRBJ1-4	NA	NA	CASSPLLNEKLFF	TGTGCCAGCAGCCCGCTGCTTAATGAAAAACTGTTTTTT
TRBV6-2/TRBV6-3	TRBJ2-5	TRBD2	NA	CASSRGTSGETQYF	TGTGCCAGCAGCCGCGGGACTAGCGGGGAGACCCAGTACTTC
TRBV3-1/TRBV3-2	TRBJ2-2	NA	NA	CASSQGRGAWIGELFF	TGTGCCAGCAGCCAAGGCCGGGGGGCCTGGATCGGGGAGCTGTTTTTT
TRBV27	TRBJ2-3	NA	NA	CASSLEGVGDTQYF	TGTGCCAGCAGTTTAGAGGGAGTCGGAGATACGCAGTATTTT
TRBV2	TRBJ1-2	NA	NA	CASSVSSQGTYGYTF	TGTGCCAGCAGTGTCAGCTCACAGGGAACTTATGGCTACACCTTC
TRBV4-2	TRBJ2-1	NA	NA	CASSQSNAGTYNEQFF	TGTGCCAGCAGCCAATCTAATGCGGGGACCTACAATGAGCAGTTCTTC
TRBV27	TRBJ1-2	TRBD1	NA	CASSFDRAGIRGYTF	TGTGCCAGCAGTTTTGACAGGGCAGGGATTCGTGGCTACACCTTC
TRBV5-5	TRBJ2-3	NA	NA	CASSLGPKGSTDTQYF	TGTGCCAGCAGCTTGGGACCAAAGGGGAGCACAGATACGCAGTATTTT
TRBV27	TRBJ2-7	TRBD2	NA	CASSLSIAGGSSYEQYF	TGTGCCAGCAGTTTGTCCATAGCGGGAGGCAGCTCCTACGAGCAGTACTTC
TRBV19	TRBJ2-1	NA	few	CASSITSLSSYNEQFF	TGTGCCAGTAGTATAACTAGCCTGAGCTCCTACAATGAGCAGTTCTTC
TRBV7-2	TRBJ2-3	TRBD2	NA	CASSVSSGGGLDTQYF	TGTGCCAGCAGCGTATCTAGCGGGGGGGGTCTTGATACGCAGTATTTT
TRBV6-5	TRBJ2-2	TRBD1	NA	CASSGGISTGELFF	TGTGCCAGCTCAGGGGGCATTAGCACCGGGGAGCTGTTTTTT
TRBV9	TRBJ2-4	TRBD2	NA	CATQIAGLAKNIQYF	TGTGCCACCCAGATAGCGGGCTTAGCCAAAAACATTCAGTACTTC
TRBV19	TRBJ1-3	NA	NA	CASSTRTVGNTIYF	TGTGCCAGTAGTACCCGGACAGTCGGAAACACCATATATTTT
TRBV12-3/TRBV12-4	TRBJ1-5	NA	NA	CASRKVSNQPQHF	TGTGCCAGCCGAAAAGTTAGCAATCAGCCCCAGCATTTT
TRBV5-1	TRBJ2-1	TRBD2	NA	CASRTSGTTRNEQFF	TGCGCCAGCAGGACTAGCGGGACTACCCGCAATGAGCAGTTCTTC
TRBV18	TRBJ1-1	NA	once	CASSQRDGTEAFF	TGTGCCAGCTCCCAAAGGGACGGAACTGAAGCTTTCTTT
TRBV2	TRBJ1-1	TRBD1	NA	CASTLQGTPEAFF	TGTGCCAGCACTCTACAGGGGACCCCTGAAGCTTTCTTT
TRBV6-2/TRBV6-3	TRBJ2-1	TRBD1	NA	CASSYPRQGYEQFF	TGTGCCAGCAGTTACCCCCGACAGGGGTATGAGCAGTTCTTC
TRBV10-1	TRBJ1-1	NA	NA	CASSETDTEAFF	TGCGCCAGCAGTGAGACGGACACTGAAGCTTTCTTT
TRBV10-1	TRBJ2-7	NA	NA	CASSERYDTEQYF	TGCGCCAGCAGTGAGCGGTACGACACTGAGCAGTACTTC
TRBV7-9	TRBJ2-1	NA	NA	CASSSPESYNEQFF	TGTGCCAGCAGCTCCCCGGAGTCCTACAATGAGCAGTTCTTC
TRBV6-5	TRBJ2-1	NA	NA	CASSYLAENNEQFF	TGTGCCAGCAGTTACCTCGCGGAAAACAATGAGCAGTTCTTC
TRBV4-3	TRBJ2-7	NA	NA	CASSQRAGLPYEQYF	TGCGCCAGCAGCCAAAGGGCAGGGCTGCCCTACGAGCAGTACTTC
TRBV7-2	TRBJ1-2	TRBD1	NA	CASSSGQGYGYTF	TGTGCCAGCAGCAGCGGACAGGGGTATGGCTACACCTTC
TRBV5-6	TRBJ1-2	TRBD1	once	CASSPGQVQTYGYTF	TGTGCCAGCAGCCCAGGACAGGTCCAAACGTATGGCTACACCTTC
TRBV6-5	TRBJ2-7	NA	NA	CASMRGGNAYEQYF	TGTGCCAGCATGAGGGGAGGAAATGCCTACGAGCAGTACTTC
TRBV4-3	TRBJ1-2	NA	NA	CASSQAVSYGYTF	TGCGCCAGCAGCCAAGCCGTCAGCTATGGCTACACCTTC
TRBV7-9	TRBJ1-1	NA	NA	CASKFGSNTEAFF	TGTGCCAGCAAGTTCGGGTCGAACACTGAAGCTTTCTTT
TRBV5-5	TRBJ2-7	NA	NA	CASSLEGTGGYEQYF	TGTGCCAGCAGCTTGGAGGGGACTGGGGGTTACGAGCAGTACTTC
TRBV18	TRBJ2-1	NA	NA	CASFPDRSPYNEQFF	TGTGCCAGCTTCCCTGACAGGTCCCCTTACAATGAGCAGTTCTTC
TRBV11-1	TRBJ2-2	NA	NA	CASSLRGNSGELFF	TGTGCCAGCAGCTTACGAGGGAACTCCGGGGAGCTGTTTTTT
TRBV7-3	TRBJ2-3	NA	NA	CASSLNTGARTDTQYF	TGTGCCAGCAGCTTAAACACGGGGGCGCGCACAGATACGCAGTATTTT
TRBV14	TRBJ1-1	NA	NA	CASSQAGTEAFF	TGTGCCAGCAGCCAAGCGGGAACTGAAGCTTTCTTT
TRBV7-2	TRBJ2-3	TRBD1	NA	CASSLVGTGTDTQYF	TGTGCCAGCAGCTTAGTTGGGACAGGGACAGATACGCAGTATTTT